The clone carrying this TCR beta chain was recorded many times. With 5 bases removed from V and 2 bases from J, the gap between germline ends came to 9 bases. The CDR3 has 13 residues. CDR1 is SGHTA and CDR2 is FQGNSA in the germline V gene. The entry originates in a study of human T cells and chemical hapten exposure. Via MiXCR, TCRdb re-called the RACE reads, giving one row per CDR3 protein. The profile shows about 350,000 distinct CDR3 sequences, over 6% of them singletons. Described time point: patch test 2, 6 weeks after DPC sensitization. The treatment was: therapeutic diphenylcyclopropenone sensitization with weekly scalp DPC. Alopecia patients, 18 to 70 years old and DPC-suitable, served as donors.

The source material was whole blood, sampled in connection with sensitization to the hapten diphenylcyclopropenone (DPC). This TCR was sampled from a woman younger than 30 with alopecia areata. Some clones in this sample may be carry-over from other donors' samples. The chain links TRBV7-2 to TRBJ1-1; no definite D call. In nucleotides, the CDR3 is TGTGCCAGCAGCATTGACGGAAACACTGAAGCTTTCTTT. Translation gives CASSIDGNTEAFF.